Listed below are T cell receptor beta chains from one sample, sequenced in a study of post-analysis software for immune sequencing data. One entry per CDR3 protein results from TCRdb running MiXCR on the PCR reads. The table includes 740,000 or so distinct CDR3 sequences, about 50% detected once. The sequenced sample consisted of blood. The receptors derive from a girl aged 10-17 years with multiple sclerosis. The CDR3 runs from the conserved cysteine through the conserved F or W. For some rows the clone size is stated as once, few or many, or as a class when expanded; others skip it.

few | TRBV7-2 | CASSLSSGRNYEQYF
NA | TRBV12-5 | CASGNRVFTQYF
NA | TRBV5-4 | CASSLSTLHYGYTF
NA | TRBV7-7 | CASSKTETSYNEQFF
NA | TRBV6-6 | CASSPTLDRSNQPQHF
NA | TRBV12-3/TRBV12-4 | CASSLVVHPSTDTQYF
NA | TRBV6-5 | CASRTGQLNQPQHF
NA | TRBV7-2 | CASSTDIAAFF
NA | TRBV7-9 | CASITGLDNEQFF
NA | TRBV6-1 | CASSEPGAVFYGYTF
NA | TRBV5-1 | CASSFRQGAEKLFF
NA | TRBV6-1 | CASSERSYRTAGNQPQHF
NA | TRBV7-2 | CASSLGRVGLAKNIQYF
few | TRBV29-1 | CSVGGLSGGLVDTQYF
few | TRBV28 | CASRPQGGINEQFF
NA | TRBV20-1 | CSASIREHEQPQHF
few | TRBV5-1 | CASGRQESSYEQYF
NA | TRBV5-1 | CASSDHRDRGNEQFF
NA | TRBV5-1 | CASSLETGGARVYGYTF
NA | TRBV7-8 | CASSPLIGAAFF
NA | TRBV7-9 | CASSTRTGGGGEKLFF
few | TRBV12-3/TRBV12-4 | CASRTAGGIGEQFF
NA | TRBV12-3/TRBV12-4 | CASSLDQSGANVLTF
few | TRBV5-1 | CASSSGTREQYF
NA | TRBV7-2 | CASSNPGTGGSGEETQYF
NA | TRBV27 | CASSLKGGLLVAYEQYF
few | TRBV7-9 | CASSSDGEDIQYF
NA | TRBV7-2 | CASSHRTSGGQETQYF
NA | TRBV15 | CATSRGQVITDTQYF
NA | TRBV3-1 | CASSPSGSVTDTQYF
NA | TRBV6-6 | CASSSPHDRANQPQHF
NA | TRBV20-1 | CSAREVAQITGYTF
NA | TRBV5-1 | CASSSYAVADTQYF
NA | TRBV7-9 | CASSFKLGASEQFF
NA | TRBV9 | CASSGEGQRIYGYTF
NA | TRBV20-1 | CSATGTGAQGDTQYF
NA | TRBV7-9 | CASSEGQGPGYTF
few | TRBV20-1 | CSARDADLIYEQYF
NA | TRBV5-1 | CASSSPGYSEQFF
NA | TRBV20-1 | CSARDDAAYEQYF
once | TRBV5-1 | CASRAIGGSNQPQHF